This T cell receptor (beta chain) is drawn from a study of neurological immune-mediated disorders. Study findings and constraints: The study phylogenetically grouped the repertoires of 18 of 34 multiple sclerosis patients into one related-CDR3 cluster, a possible signature. Subjects shared no identical expanded-clone CDR3 amino acid sequences, suggesting private TCR-beta repertoires in all groups.

The germline V gene has CDR1 KGHDR and CDR2 SFDVKD. J lost 6 bases, V lost 8 bases, and 6 bases had no gene match. The CDR3 is made up of 14 amino acids. Each TCR transcript was tagged with a 10-nucleotide random UMI during 5'RACE. In TCRdb, the 5' RACE reads were re-called with MiXCR into one record per CDR3 protein. The sample has over 60,000 distinct CDR3 sequences, 4% to 6% seen once. In this sample, this clonotype turned up many times. Its antigen is unknown. The receptor comes from a woman in her 50s with multiple sclerosis. Material: PBMCs. The chain joins TRBV24-1 to TRBJ2-1; 10 bases line up with TRBD1. CDR3 sequence (DNA): TGTGCCACCACCGACAGGACAGGGGGCAATGAGCAGTTCTTC. Translating it yields CATTDRTGGNEQFF.